A selection of T cell receptor beta chains follows, all from one sample in a study of blood T cell repertoires in COVID-19. Measured with immunoSEQ multiplex PCR; TCRdb has only the in-frame clones, and not every one. This sample yields 65,000 to 95,000 clones, of which about 83% are seen a single time; more than 7.5% belongs to the top ten. The sequenced sample consisted of peripheral blood. These receptors all come from a young man with acute or convalescent COVID-19. Each CDR3 is given with its conserved first and last residue. D genes are given only for firm matches. Clone size is given for some rows only: seen once, a few or many times, or a class if the clone is expanded.

CDR3 DNA: TGTGCCAGCAGCCACGGGACAGGCCACAATGAGCAGTTCTTC; CDR3 protein: CASSHGTGHNEQFF; clone size: .; V gene: TRBV3-1/TRBV3-2; J gene: TRBJ2-1; D gene: TRBD1
CDR3 DNA: TGTGCCAGCACGACAGGGGGCACCGGGGAGCTGTTTTTT; CDR3 protein: CASTTGGTGELFF; clone size: .; V gene: TRBV12-3/TRBV12-4; J gene: TRBJ2-2; D gene: TRBD1
CDR3 DNA: TGTGCCAGCAGCTTCCAAGGGACTGCCTCTGGGGCCAACGTCCTGACTTTC; CDR3 protein: CASSFQGTASGANVLTF; clone size: .; V gene: TRBV7-8; J gene: TRBJ2-6; D gene: .
CDR3 DNA: TGTGCCAGCAAGGCAGGGTCTGCTGGAAACACCATATATTTT; CDR3 protein: CASKAGSAGNTIYF; clone size: .; V gene: TRBV28; J gene: TRBJ1-3; D gene: .
CDR3 DNA: TGTGCCAGCAGCCTTCGCGGTGTATCTGCTTTCTTT; CDR3 protein: CASSLRGVSAFF; clone size: .; V gene: TRBV3-1/TRBV3-2; J gene: TRBJ1-1; D gene: .
CDR3 DNA: TGTGCCAGCATAGCAGGGGTTCTTTCACCCCTCCACTTT; CDR3 protein: CASIAGVLSPLHF; clone size: .; V gene: TRBV6-5; J gene: TRBJ1-6; D gene: .
CDR3 DNA: TGTGCCAGCTCACCTACTACCTCGACGGAGCCGGGGTACTTC; CDR3 protein: CASSPTTSTEPGYF; clone size: .; V gene: TRBV18; J gene: TRBJ2-7; D gene: .
CDR3 DNA: TGTGCCAGCAGTCTTCGGGGAGAGACCCAGTACTTC; CDR3 protein: CASSLRGETQYF; clone size: .; V gene: TRBV12-3/TRBV12-4; J gene: TRBJ2-5; D gene: .
CDR3 DNA: TGCGCCAGCAGCGGAGGGGGGGCGCTACGCTATGGCTACACCTTC; CDR3 protein: CASSGGGALRYGYTF; clone size: .; V gene: TRBV4-1; J gene: TRBJ1-2; D gene: .
CDR3 DNA: TGTGCCACCTCCGGGACAGGGTACTACAATGAGCAGTTCTTC; CDR3 protein: CATSGTGYYNEQFF; clone size: .; V gene: TRBV2; J gene: TRBJ2-1; D gene: TRBD1
CDR3 DNA: TGTGCCAGTAGTACCCGAGGACAGGGGGCAACTGGCTACACCTTC; CDR3 protein: CASSTRGQGATGYTF; clone size: once; V gene: TRBV19; J gene: TRBJ1-2; D gene: TRBD1
CDR3 DNA: TGTGCCAGCAGCGTAGAGGGGTGGGAGACCCAGTACTTC; CDR3 protein: CASSVEGWETQYF; clone size: .; V gene: TRBV9; J gene: TRBJ2-5; D gene: .
CDR3 DNA: TGCGCCAGCAGCCCCTGGGACAGGGGGCCCCGGGGGGCCAACGTCCTGACTTTC; CDR3 protein: CASSPWDRGPRGANVLTF; clone size: .; V gene: TRBV4-1; J gene: TRBJ2-6; D gene: TRBD1
CDR3 DNA: TGTGCCAGCAGTTCCCCCAGGGGAGCGGGCAATCAGCCCCAGCATTTT; CDR3 protein: CASSSPRGAGNQPQHF; clone size: .; V gene: TRBV28; J gene: TRBJ1-5; D gene: .
CDR3 DNA: TGTGCCTGGAGTAGAGGAGCGGACATTCAGTACTTC; CDR3 protein: CAWSRGADIQYF; clone size: .; V gene: TRBV30; J gene: TRBJ2-4; D gene: .
CDR3 DNA: TGTGCCAGCAGTTCCCCCGGGACAGGGTCCCTCGAGCAGTACTTC; CDR3 protein: CASSSPGTGSLEQYF; clone size: .; V gene: TRBV28; J gene: TRBJ2-7; D gene: TRBD1